The 6 T cell receptor beta chains below were found in one sample sequenced in a study of T cells after yellow fever vaccination. TCRdb used MiXCR to reprocess the 5' RACE reads, holding one entry per CDR3 protein. The repertoire holds about 500,000 distinct CDR3 sequences, with roughly a sixth as singletons. Sequenced here: PBMCs, sampled about 5 days after the first yellow fever vaccination. All receptors derive from a man between 18 and 29 years old who received the YFV17D yellow fever vaccine.

J is TRBJ1-1 and V is TRBV10-1; D possibly corresponds to TRBD1 (6 bases). Per the germline V gene, CDR1 is WNHNN and CDR2 is SYGVQD (reference sequence). The CDR3 consists of 13 residues. Trimming took off 4 bases at V and 5 bases at J, with 11 bases between the two ends. As DNA, the CDR3 is TGCGCCAGCAGTGGGGGGCGAAGGACTGAAGCTTTCTTT. As protein: CASSGGRRTEAFF.

The chain carries TRBV6-6 and TRBJ2-5; no definite D call. Between the trimmed V and J ends, which lost 2 bases and 6 bases, there was a span of 10 bases. The CDR3 covers 13 residues. Germline V CDR1 and CDR2: MNHNY, SVGAGI (reference sequence). CDR3 in DNA: TGTGCCAGCAGTTACGGGGAAATTCAGACCCAGTACTTC. Translating it yields CASSYGEIQTQYF.

V is TRBV12-3 or TRBV12-4 and J is TRBJ1-2, with unresolved D. Between the trimmed V and J ends, which lost 1 base and 1 base, there was a span of 7 bases. CDR3 length: 14 residues. CDR3 loop: CASSLGPVNYGYTF. DNA of the CDR3: TGTGCCAGCAGTTTAGGACCGGTTAACTATGGCTACACCTTC.

There are a few counts of this clonotype. V is TRBV9 and J is TRBJ1-2; the D gene is possibly TRBD1 (6 bases). V shed 0 bases and J shed 4 bases, with 10 bases lying between them. The CDR3 has 14 residues. Germline V gene lookup returns CDR1 SGDLS and CDR2 YYNGEE. CDR3 protein: CASSVGGGTYGYTF. The CDR3 nucleotides are TGTGCCAGCAGCGTAGGAGGGGGTACCTATGGCTACACCTTC.

The rearrangement uses TRBV7-3 and TRBJ1-5; 7 bases are a match to TRBD1. Germline loops: CDR1 SGHTA, CDR2 FQGTGA. CDR3 length: 15 residues. V was clipped by 1 base and J by 2 bases; unmatched bases: 2. CDR3 DNA: TGTGCCAGCAGCTTAAATGGACAGGGCAATCAGCCCCAGCATTTT. Residues: CASSLNGQGNQPQHF.

The chain couples TRBV6-5 to TRBJ2-3; D gene uncertain. Germline V gene data show CDR1 as MNHEY and CDR2 as SVGAGI. V shed 2 bases and J shed 1 base, with 13 bases lying between them. The CDR3 covers 16 residues. The chain's CDR3 is CASSYGSAWGTDTQYF. CDR3 bases: TGTGCCAGCAGTTACGGGTCCGCTTGGGGCACAGATACGCAGTATTTT.